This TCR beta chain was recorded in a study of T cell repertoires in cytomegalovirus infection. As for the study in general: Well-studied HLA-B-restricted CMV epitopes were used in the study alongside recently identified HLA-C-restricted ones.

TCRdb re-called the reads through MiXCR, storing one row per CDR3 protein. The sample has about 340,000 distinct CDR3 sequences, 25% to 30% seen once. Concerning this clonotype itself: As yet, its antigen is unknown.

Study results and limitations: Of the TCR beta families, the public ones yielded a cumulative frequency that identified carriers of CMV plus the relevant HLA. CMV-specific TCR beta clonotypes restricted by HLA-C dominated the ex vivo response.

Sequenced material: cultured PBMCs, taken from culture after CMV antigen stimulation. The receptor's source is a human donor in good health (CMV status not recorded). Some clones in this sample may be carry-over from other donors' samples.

CDR3 DNA sequence: TGCGCCAGCAGCTTGGTACAGGACTACGAGCAGTACTTC. Translating it yields CASSLVQDYEQYF. This sequence joins TRBV5-1 and TRBJ2-7, with a tentative D call TRBD1 (5 bases). The CDR3 consists of 13 residues. The germline V gene encodes CDR1 SGHRS and CDR2 YFSETQ. Between the trimmed V and J ends, which lost 0 bases and 3 bases, there was a span of 7 bases.